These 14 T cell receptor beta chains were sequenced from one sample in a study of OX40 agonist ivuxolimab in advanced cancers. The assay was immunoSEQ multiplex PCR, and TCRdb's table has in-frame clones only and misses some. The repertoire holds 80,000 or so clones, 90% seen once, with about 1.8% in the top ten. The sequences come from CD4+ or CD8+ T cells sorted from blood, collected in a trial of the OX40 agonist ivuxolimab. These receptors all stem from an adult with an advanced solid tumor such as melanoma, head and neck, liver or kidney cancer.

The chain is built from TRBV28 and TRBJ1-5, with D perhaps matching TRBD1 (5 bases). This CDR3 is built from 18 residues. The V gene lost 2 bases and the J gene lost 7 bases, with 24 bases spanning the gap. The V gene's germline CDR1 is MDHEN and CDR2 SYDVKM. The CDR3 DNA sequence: TGTGCCAGCAGTTTACAGGGTTTGACGACAGTCTTTAACCAGCCCCAGCATTTT. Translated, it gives CASSLQGLTTVFNQPQHF.

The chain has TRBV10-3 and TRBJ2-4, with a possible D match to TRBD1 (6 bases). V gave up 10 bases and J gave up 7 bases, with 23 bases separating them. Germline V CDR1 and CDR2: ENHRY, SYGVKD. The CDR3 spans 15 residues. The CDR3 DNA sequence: TGTGCCACTACGGACAGCACTCGGGAATTGAACATTCAGTACTTC. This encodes CATTDSTRELNIQYF.

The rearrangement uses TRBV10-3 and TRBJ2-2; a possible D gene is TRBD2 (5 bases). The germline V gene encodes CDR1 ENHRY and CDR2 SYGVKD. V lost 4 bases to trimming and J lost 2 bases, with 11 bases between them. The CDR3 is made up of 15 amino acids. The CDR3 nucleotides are TGTGCCATCAGTGGGCAGACTACTAACACCGGGGAGCTGTTTTTT. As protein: CAISGQTTNTGELFF.

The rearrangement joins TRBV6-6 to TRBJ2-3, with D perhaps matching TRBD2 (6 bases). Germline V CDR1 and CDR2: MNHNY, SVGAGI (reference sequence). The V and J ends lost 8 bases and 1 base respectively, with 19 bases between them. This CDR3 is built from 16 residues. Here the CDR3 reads CASRPGLASGTDTQYF. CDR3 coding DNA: TGTGCCAGCCGCCCGGGGCTAGCGAGCGGCACAGATACGCAGTATTTT.

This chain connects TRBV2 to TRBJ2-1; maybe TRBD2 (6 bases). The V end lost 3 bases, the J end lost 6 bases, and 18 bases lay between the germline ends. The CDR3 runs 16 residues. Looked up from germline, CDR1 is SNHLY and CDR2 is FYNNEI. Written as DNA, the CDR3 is TGTGCCAGCAGTGAGAGGTGGAACGCGGGGACCAATGAGCAGTTCTTC. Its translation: CASSERWNAGTNEQFF. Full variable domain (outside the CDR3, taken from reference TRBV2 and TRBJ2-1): EPEVTQTPSHQVTQMGQEVILRCVPISNHLYFYWYRQILGQKVEFLVSFYNNEISEKSEIFDDQFSVERPDGSNFTLKIRSTKLEDSAMYFCASSERWNAGTNEQFFGPGTRLTVL.

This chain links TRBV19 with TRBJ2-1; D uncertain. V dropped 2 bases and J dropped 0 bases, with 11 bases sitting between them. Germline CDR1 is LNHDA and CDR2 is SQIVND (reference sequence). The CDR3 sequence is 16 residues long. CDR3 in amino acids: CASSIMEQISYNEQFF. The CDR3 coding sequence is TGTGCCAGTAGTATAATGGAACAGATCTCCTACAATGAGCAGTTCTTC.

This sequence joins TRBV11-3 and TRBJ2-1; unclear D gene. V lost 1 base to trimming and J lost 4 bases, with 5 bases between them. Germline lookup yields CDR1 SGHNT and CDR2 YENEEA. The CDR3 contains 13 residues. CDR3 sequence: CASSLGLYNEQFF. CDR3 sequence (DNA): TGTGCCAGCAGCTTAGGGCTTTACAATGAGCAGTTCTTC. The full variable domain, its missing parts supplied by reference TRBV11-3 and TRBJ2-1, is EAGVVQSPRYKIIEKKQPVAFWCNPISGHNTLYWYLQNLGQGPELLIRYENEEAVDDSQLPKDRFSAERLKGVDSTLKIQPAELGDSAVYLCASSLGLYNEQFFGPGTRLTVL.

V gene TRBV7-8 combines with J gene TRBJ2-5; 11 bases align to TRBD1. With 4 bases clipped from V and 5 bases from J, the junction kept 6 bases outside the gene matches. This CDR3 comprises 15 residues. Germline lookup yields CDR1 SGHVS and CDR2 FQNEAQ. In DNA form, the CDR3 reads TGTGCCAGCAGCTGGACAGGGGGCGCGGGGGAGACCCAGTACTTC. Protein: CASSWTGGAGETQYF.

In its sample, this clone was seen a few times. As DNA, the CDR3 is TGTGCCAGCAGATCCCGGGCGGGGCGGGCGAACACTGAAGCTTTCTTT. This codes for CASRSRAGRANTEAFF. V gene TRBV28 combines with J gene TRBJ1-1; tentatively, D is TRBD1 (5 bases). The CDR3 extends over 16 amino acids. V was shortened by 6 bases and J by 1 base, with 18 bases between the two germline ends. Germline CDR1 reads MDHEN; CDR2 reads SYDVKM.

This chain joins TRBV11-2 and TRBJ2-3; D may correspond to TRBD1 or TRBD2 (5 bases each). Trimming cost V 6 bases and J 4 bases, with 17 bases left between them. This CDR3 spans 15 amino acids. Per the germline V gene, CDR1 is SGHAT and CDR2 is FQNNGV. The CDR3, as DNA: TGTGCCAGCAGACTAAGGGGTGCGGGCCCAGATACGCAGTATTTT. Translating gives CASRLRGAGPDTQYF.

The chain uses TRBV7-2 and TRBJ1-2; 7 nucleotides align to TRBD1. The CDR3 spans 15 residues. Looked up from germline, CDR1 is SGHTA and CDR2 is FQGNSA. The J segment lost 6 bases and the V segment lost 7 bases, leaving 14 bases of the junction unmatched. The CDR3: CASTPTQGGVNGYTF. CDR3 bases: TGTGCCAGCACCCCGACGCAGGGGGGCGTTAATGGCTACACCTTC.

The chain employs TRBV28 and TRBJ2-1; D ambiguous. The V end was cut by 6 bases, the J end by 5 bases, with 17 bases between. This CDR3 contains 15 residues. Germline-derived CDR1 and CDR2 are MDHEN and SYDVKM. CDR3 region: CASSVLVVAHNEQFF. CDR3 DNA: TGTGCCAGCAGCGTTCTTGTAGTAGCCCACAATGAGCAGTTCTTC.

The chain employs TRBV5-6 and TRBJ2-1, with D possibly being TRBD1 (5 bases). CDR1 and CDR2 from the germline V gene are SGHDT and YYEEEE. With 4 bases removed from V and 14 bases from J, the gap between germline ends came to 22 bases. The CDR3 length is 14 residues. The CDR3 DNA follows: TGTGCCAGCAGCGCCTTTGCGAACTTATTCAGGGAGTTCTTC. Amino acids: CASSAFANLFREFF.

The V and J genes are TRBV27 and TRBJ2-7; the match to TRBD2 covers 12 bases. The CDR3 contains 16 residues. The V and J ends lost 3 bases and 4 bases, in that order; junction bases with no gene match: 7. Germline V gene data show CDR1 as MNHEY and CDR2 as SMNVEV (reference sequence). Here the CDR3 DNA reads TGTGCCAGCAGTTTCTACCTAGCGGGAGGGTTATACGAGCAGTACTTC. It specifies CASSFYLAGGLYEQYF.